This TCR beta chain was obtained from a study of low-dose radiotherapy and immunotherapy resistance in tumors. Turning to the study itself: Participants were given intravenous cyclophosphamide 200 mg/m2 every two weeks, one day before radiation and immunotherapy.

The CDR3 is made up of 19 amino acids. After removal of 1 base from V and 2 bases from J, the junction contained 9 bases not matched to a gene. CDR1 LGHDT and CDR2 YNNKEL come from the germline V gene (reference sequence). TRAV- and TRBV-specific primers, spanning alpha and beta chains, primed first-strand cDNA. With a V-primer adapter and a constant-region primer, TCRs were amplified for 20 PCR cycles. MiXCR was run by TCRdb on the reads, yielding one entry per CDR3 protein. The sample lists around 80,000 distinct CDR3 sequences; around 17% were seen once. Time point denoted: after trial treatment. Treatment of the sample: LDRT plus nivolumab, ipilimumab, low-dose cyclophosphamide and aspirin (RACIN trial).

This clonotype originated in a male donor with prostate cancer. Material: PBMCs, obtained after low-dose radiotherapy plus immunotherapy. The genes are TRBV3-1 and TRBJ2-4, with 12 bases aligning to TRBD1. DNA for the CDR3: TGTGCCAGCAGCCAAGGTGTGGGACAGGGGGCTTTGACCAAAAACATTCAGTACTTC. This translates into CASSQGVGQGALTKNIQYF.